The rows below give T cell receptor beta chains drawn from one sample of a study of CD8 T cells in Susac syndrome. TCRdb processed the immunoSEQ multiplex PCR reads anew with MiXCR; each CDR3 protein has one entry. The sample carries about 290,000 distinct CDR3 sequences, approximately 89% recorded once. The sequenced sample consisted of CD8+ T cells from PBMCs. The receptors were sampled from a human donor with multiple sclerosis. CDR3s include the opening cysteine and the closing phenylalanine or tryptophan. Each record gives: V gene, D gene, clone size, J gene, CDR3 DNA, CDR3 protein. A D gene is named only where the DNA matches it firmly. Where a row states a size, it is once, few, many or the class of an expanded clone; other rows omit it.

TRBV27,NA,NA,TRBJ1-3,TGTGCCAGCAGTCCGGTGACAAGAAACACCATATATTTT,CASSPVTRNTIYF
TRBV24-1,NA,NA,TRBJ2-3,TGTGCCACCAGTGACCCACTACGGGATACGCAGTATTTT,CATSDPLRDTQYF
TRBV12-3/TRBV12-4,NA,NA,TRBJ2-1,TGTGCCAGCAGTTTTGGCAGGTGGCAGTTCTTC,CASSFGRWQFF
TRBV29-1,NA,NA,TRBJ2-7,TGCAGCGTTGGCCGGGGCTACGAGCAGTACTTC,CSVGRGYEQYF
TRBV2,NA,NA,TRBJ2-2,TGTGCCAGCAGTTGGGCCAACGGGGAGCTGTTTTTT,CASSWANGELFF
TRBV6-2/TRBV6-3,NA,NA,TRBJ2-1,TGTGCCAGTCAGCAGGTCTACTACAATGAGCAGTTCTTC,CASQQVYYNEQFF
TRBV27,TRBD1,NA,TRBJ1-1,TGTGCCAGCAGAACAGGGGCATGGACTGAAGCTTTCTTT,CASRTGAWTEAFF
TRBV9,TRBD1,NA,TRBJ1-2,TGTGCCAGCAGCGCCCCCGGACAGGTCGTGTATGGCTACACCTTC,CASSAPGQVVYGYTF
TRBV27,TRBD1,NA,TRBJ2-2,TGTGCCAGCAGTTTTCCCGGACAGGGGAACACCGGGGAGCTGTTTTTT,CASSFPGQGNTGELFF
TRBV7-9,NA,NA,TRBJ2-2,TGTGCCAGCAACTCCTGGGCAGGGAACACCGGGGAGCTGTTTTTT,CASNSWAGNTGELFF
TRBV6-2/TRBV6-3,TRBD2,NA,TRBJ2-3,TGTGCCAGCAGTTACTCCCCCCAGCGGGAGTGGGATTTGGACACAGATACGCAGTATTTT,CASSYSPQREWDLDTDTQYF
TRBV12-3/TRBV12-4,TRBD2,NA,TRBJ2-2,TGTGCCAGCACCCCGGGACTAGCGGGAGGGTACACCGGGGAGCTGTTTTTT,CASTPGLAGGYTGELFF
TRBV2,TRBD2,few,TRBJ2-1,TGTGCCAGCAGGGTAGCGGGGGGGGACGACAATGAGCAGTTCTTC,CASRVAGGDDNEQFF
TRBV13,TRBD2,NA,TRBJ2-7,TGTGCCAGCAGCCCGGGACTAGCGGGAGGGAACTACGAGCAGTACTTC,CASSPGLAGGNYEQYF
TRBV2,TRBD2,NA,TRBJ2-7,TGTGCCAGCGGTGGGCTAGCGGAAAGATCCTACGAGCAGTACTTC,CASGGLAERSYEQYF
TRBV9,TRBD1,NA,TRBJ2-7,TGTGCCAGCAGCGTTACAGGGGGCGCGGACTACGAGCAGTACTTC,CASSVTGGADYEQYF
TRBV10-3,NA,NA,TRBJ2-5,TGTGCCATCAGTGGCCCACAGGTAGAAGAGACCCAGTACTTC,CAISGPQVEETQYF
TRBV5-1,NA,NA,TRBJ2-7,TGCGCCAGCAGCTATATCCGGGACAAGTCCTACGAGCAGTACTTC,CASSYIRDKSYEQYF
TRBV4-3,TRBD2,NA,TRBJ2-7,TGCGCCAGCAGCCAAGGGTCGGGAGGTTCCTCCTACGAGCAGTACTTC,CASSQGSGGSSYEQYF
TRBV28,NA,NA,TRBJ2-7,TGTGCCAGCAGTCCCCCCCTACTAGATTTCTACGAGCAGTACTTC,CASSPPLLDFYEQYF
TRBV20-1,NA,NA,TRBJ2-7,TGCAGTGCTAGAGACGGAGAATTCTACGAGCAGTACTTC,CSARDGEFYEQYF
TRBV24-1,NA,NA,TRBJ2-2,TGTGCCACCAGTGACTCTTGGCTCGGGAACACCGGGGAGCTGTTTTTT,CATSDSWLGNTGELFF
TRBV6-2/TRBV6-3,NA,NA,TRBJ2-7,TGTGCCAGCAGCCCATTGGGCGGGACCATCGAGCAGTACTTC,CASSPLGGTIEQYF
TRBV6-1,NA,once,TRBJ1-1,TGTGCCAGCAACATTGGGGCAGATACTGAAGCTTTCTTT,CASNIGADTEAFF
TRBV20-1,NA,NA,TRBJ1-2,TGCAGTGCTAGAGATCTCAGCAGGGGCCTATATGGCTACACCTTC,CSARDLSRGLYGYTF
TRBV11-2,NA,NA,TRBJ2-3,TGTGCCAGCAGCCACACGGGTTCCGACACAGATACGCAGTATTTT,CASSHTGSDTDTQYF
TRBV9,TRBD1,NA,TRBJ2-7,TGTGCCAGCAGCGAGGGACAGACCACCTACGAGCAGTACTTC,CASSEGQTTYEQYF
TRBV29-1,TRBD2,NA,TRBJ2-2,TGCAGCGTTGGTTTAGCGGGGAACACCGGGGAGCTGTTTTTT,CSVGLAGNTGELFF
TRBV2,NA,NA,TRBJ2-2,TGTGCCAGCAGTGAAGATCCGGGGGCGGGTCGGTTTGGCGGGGAGCTGTTTTTT,CASSEDPGAGRFGGELFF
TRBV6-1,NA,NA,TRBJ1-1,TGTGCCAGCAGTAAGGACAGCCTACTTTTTGGGAACACTGAAGCTTTCTTT,CASSKDSLLFGNTEAFF
TRBV29-1,NA,NA,TRBJ1-5,TGCAGCGTTGGGTCCGGGGGGAGCAATCAGCCCCAGCATTTT,CSVGSGGSNQPQHF
TRBV15,NA,NA,TRBJ2-1,TGTGCCACCAGCCTCTTGGGGGGGCCCTCTGGAAATGAGCAGTTCTTC,CATSLLGGPSGNEQFF
TRBV7-8,NA,NA,TRBJ2-3,TGTGCCACCCTCACAGATACGCAGTATTTT,CATLTDTQYF
TRBV9,NA,NA,TRBJ2-1,TGTGCCAGCAGCGGTCTAGCGATTGAGCAGTTCTTC,CASSGLAIEQFF